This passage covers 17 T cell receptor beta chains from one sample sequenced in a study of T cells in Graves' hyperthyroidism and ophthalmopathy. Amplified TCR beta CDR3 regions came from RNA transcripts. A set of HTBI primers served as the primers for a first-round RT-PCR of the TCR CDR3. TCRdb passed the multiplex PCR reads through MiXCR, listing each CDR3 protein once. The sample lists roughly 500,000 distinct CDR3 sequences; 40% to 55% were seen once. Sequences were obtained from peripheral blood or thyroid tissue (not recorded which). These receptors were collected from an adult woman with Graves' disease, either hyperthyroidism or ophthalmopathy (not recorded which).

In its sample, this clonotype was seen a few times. Here the CDR3 DNA reads TGCAGTGTCACCACCGGGACAAATCAGCCCCAGCATTTT. Its translation: CSVTTGTNQPQHF. The rearrangement joins TRBV20-1 to TRBJ1-5; D is perhaps TRBD1 (6 bases). Between the trimmed V and J ends, which lost 7 bases and 4 bases, there was a span of 14 bases. The germline CDR1 and CDR2 sequences are DFQATT and SNEGSKA (reference sequence). The length of the CDR3 is 13 residues.

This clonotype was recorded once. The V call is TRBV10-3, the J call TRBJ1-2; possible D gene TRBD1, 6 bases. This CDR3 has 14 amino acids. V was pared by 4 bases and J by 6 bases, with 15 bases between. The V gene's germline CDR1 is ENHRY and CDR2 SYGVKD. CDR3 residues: CAISVPGAGDGYTF. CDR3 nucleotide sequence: TGTGCCATCAGTGTTCCAGGGGCAGGAGATGGCTACACCTTC.

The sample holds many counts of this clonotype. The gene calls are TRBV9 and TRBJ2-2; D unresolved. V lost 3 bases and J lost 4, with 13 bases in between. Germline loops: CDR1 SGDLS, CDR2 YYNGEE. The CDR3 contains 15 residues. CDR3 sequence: CASSADPTFTGELFF. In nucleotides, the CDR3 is TGTGCCAGCAGCGCCGACCCGACTTTCACCGGGGAGCTGTTTTTT.

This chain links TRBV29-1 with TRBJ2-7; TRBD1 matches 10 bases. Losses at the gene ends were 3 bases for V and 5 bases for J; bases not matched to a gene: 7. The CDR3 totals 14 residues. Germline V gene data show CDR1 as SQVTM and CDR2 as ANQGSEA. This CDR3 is CSVEGQGTRNEQYF. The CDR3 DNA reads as TGCAGCGTTGAGGGACAGGGGACCAGGAACGAGCAGTACTTC.

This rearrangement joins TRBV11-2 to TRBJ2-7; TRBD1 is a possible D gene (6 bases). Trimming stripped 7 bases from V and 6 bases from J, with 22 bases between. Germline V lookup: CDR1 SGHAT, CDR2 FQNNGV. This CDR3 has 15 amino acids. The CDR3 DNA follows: TGTGCCAGCACCTACTTTGACAGGTCCTTCTCCGAGCAGTACTTC. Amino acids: CASTYFDRSFSEQYF.

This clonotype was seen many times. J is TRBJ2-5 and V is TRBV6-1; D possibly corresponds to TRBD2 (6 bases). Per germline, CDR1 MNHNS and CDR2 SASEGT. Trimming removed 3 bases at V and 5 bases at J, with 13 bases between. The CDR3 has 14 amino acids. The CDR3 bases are TGTGCCAGCAGTGACGGGACTCTTCGGGAGACCCAGTACTTC. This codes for CASSDGTLRETQYF.

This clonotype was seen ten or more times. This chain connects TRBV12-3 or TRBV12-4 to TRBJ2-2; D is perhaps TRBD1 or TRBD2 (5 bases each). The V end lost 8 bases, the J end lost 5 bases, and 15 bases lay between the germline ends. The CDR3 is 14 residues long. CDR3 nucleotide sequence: TGTGCCAGCGCATTGGGGGAGTGGACCGGGGAGCTGTTTTTT. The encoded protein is CASALGEWTGELFF.

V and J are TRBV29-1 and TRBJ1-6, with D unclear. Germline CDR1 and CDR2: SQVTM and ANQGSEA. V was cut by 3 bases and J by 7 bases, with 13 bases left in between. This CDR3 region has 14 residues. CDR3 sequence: CSVDIAALNSPLHF. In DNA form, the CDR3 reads TGCAGCGTTGATATAGCGGCCTTAAATTCACCCCTCCACTTT.

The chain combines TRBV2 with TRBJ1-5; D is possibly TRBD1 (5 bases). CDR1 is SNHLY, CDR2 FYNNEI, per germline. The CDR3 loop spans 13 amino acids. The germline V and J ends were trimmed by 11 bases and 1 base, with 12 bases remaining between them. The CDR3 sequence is CAAGGISNQPQHF. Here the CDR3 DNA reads TGTGCCGCGGGGGGGATCAGCAATCAGCCCCAGCATTTT. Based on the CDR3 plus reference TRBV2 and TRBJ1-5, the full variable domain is EPEVTQTPSHQVTQMGQEVILRCVPISNHLYFYWYRQILGQKVEFLVSFYNNEISEKSEIFDDQFSVERPDGSNFTLKIRSTKLEDSAMYFCAAGGISNQPQHFGDGTRLSIL.

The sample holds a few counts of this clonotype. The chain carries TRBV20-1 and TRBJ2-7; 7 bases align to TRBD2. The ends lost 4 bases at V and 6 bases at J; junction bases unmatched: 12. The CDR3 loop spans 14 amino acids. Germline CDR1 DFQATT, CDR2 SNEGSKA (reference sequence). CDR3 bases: TGCAGTGCTACCTCGGAGCGGGACCGCTCCGAGCAGTACTTC. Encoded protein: CSATSERDRSEQYF.

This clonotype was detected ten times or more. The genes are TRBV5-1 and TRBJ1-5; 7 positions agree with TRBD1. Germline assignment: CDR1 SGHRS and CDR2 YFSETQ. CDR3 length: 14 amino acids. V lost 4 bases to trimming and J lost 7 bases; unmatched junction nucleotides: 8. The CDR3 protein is CASSRVGGQQPQHF. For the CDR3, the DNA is TGCGCCAGCAGCCGAGTAGGGGGCCAGCAGCCCCAGCATTTT. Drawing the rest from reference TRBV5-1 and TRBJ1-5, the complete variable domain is KAGVTQTPRYLIKTRGQQVTLSCSPISGHRSVSWYQQTPGQGLQFLFEYFSETQRNKGNFPGRFSGRQFSNSRSEMNVSTLELGDSALYLCASSRVGGQQPQHFGDGTRLSIL.

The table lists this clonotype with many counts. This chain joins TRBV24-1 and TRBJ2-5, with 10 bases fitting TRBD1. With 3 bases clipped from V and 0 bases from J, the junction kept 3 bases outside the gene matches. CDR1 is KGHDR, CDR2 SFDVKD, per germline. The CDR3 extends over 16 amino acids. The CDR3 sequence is CATSDPGQGNQETQYF. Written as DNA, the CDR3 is TGTGCCACCAGTGATCCGGGACAGGGGAACCAAGAGACCCAGTACTTC.

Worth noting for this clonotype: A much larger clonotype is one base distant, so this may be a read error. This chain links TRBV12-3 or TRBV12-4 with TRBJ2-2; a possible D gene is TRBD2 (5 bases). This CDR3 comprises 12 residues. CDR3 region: CASLQNTGELVF. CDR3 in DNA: TGTGCCAGCCTTCAGAACACCGGGGAGCTGGTTTTT.

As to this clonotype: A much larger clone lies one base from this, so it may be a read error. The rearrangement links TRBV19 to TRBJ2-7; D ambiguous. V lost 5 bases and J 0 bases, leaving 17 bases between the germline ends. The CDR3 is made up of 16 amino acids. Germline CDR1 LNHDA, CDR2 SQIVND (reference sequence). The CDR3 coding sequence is TGTGCCAGTAGTCTTCGAGGAGCCTACAGCTCCTACGAGCAGTACTTC. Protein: CASSLRGAYSSYEQYF.

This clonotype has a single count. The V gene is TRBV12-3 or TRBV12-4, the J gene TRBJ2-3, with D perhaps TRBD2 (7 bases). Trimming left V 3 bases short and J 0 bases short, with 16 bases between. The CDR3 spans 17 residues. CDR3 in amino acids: CASSFRGGSPSTDTQYF. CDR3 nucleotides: TGTGCCAGCAGTTTTCGCGGGGGCAGCCCTAGCACAGATACGCAGTATTTT.

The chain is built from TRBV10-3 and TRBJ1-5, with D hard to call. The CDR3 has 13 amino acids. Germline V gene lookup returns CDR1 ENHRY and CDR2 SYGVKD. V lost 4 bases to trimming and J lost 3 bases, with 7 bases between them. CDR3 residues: CAISGGLNQPQHF. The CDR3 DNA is TGTGCCATCAGTGGTGGACTCAATCAGCCCCAGCATTTT.

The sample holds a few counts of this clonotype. DNA for the CDR3: TGCGCCAGCAGTTTGTCTGGGGGGAACACTGAAGCTTTCTTT. Its translation: CASSLSGGNTEAFF. This chain joins TRBV10-2 and TRBJ1-1; D perhaps matches TRBD1 (5 bases). The CDR3 is made up of 14 amino acids. V lost 5 bases and J lost 1, with 11 bases in between. CDR1 WSHSY and CDR2 SAAADI come from the germline V gene.